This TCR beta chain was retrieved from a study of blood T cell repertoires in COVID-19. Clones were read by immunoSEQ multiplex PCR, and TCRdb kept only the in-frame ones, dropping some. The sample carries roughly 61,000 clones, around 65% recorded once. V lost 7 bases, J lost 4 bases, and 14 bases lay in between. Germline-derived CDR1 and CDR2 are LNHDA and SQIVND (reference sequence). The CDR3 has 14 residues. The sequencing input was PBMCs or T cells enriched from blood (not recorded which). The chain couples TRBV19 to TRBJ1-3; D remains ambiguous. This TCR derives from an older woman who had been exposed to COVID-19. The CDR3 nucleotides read TGTGCCAGTATCAAATCGGGAGCCGGAAACACCATATATTTT. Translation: CASIKSGAGNTIYF.